This record concerns one T cell receptor beta chain sequence. Its antigen is not known. The data were taken from a study of T cell responses to AZD1222 COVID-19 vaccine. Study-level findings and limits: At 160-218 and 743-854, vaccine-associated CD4 TCRs were dominant, and they spanned spike. As reported, nearly half of all spike-specific TCRs target variant regions that are unmutated. Baseline serology detected seropositivity in only six or seven AZD1222 recipients. It should be noted that donors were predominantly white British and more often female, and clonal diversity was possibly underestimated.

Assay used: immunoSEQ multiplex PCR; TCRdb lists only in-frame clones, some missing. The table records about 88,000 clones, 91% of them present only once. From germline, CDR1 is PRHDT and CDR2 FYEKMQ (reference sequence). This CDR3 has 16 amino acids. After removal of 1 base from V and 7 bases from J, the junction contained 7 bases not matched to a gene. The chain uses TRBV13 and TRBJ2-2; 9 bases are shared with TRBD1. This sequence was found in an adult in good health. Sequenced material: peripheral blood, taken on day 0 of MenACWY control vaccination. CDR3 protein: CASSLALQGAGGELFF. For the CDR3, the DNA is TGTGCCAGCAGCTTAGCTTTACAGGGGGCCGGCGGGGAGCTGTTTTTT.